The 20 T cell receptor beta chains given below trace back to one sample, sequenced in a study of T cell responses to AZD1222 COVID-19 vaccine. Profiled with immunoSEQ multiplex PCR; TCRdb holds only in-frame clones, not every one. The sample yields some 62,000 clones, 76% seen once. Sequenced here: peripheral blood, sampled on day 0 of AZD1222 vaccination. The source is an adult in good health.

CDR3 sequence: CASSFFIGISIEAFF. CDR3 bases: TGTGCCAGCAGTTTCTTTATCGGGATATCTATTGAAGCTTTCTTT. V gene TRBV6-2 or TRBV6-3 combines with J gene TRBJ1-1; D unclear. V was shortened by 4 bases and J by 7 bases, with 19 bases between the two germline ends. This CDR3 has 15 amino acids. CDR1 and CDR2 (germline): MNHEY, SVGEGT.

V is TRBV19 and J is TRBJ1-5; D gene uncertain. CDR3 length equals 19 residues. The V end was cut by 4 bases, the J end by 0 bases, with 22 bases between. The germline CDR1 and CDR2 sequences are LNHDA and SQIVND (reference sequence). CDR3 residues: CASSNPGNVRRYSNQPQHF. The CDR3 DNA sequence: TGTGCCAGTAGTAATCCGGGAAACGTCAGGAGGTATAGCAATCAGCCCCAGCATTTT.

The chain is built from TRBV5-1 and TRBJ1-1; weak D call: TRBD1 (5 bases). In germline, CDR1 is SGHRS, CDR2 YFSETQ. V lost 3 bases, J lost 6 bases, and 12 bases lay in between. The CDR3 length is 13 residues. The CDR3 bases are TGCGCCAGCAGCTCAGGGACGGACGCTGAAGCTTTCTTT. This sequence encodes CASSSGTDAEAFF.

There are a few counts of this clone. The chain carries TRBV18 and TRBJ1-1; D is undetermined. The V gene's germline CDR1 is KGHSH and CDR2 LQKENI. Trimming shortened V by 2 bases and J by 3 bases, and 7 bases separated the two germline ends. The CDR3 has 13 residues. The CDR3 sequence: CASSPTGDTEAFF. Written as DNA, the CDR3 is TGTGCCAGCTCACCAACCGGAGACACTGAAGCTTTCTTT.

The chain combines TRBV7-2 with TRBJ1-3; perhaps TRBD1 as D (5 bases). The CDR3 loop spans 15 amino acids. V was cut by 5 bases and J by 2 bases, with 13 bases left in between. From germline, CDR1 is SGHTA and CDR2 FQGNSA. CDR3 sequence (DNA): TGTGCCAGCAGCCCGACAGTATTCGCTGGAAACACCATATATTTT. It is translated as CASSPTVFAGNTIYF.

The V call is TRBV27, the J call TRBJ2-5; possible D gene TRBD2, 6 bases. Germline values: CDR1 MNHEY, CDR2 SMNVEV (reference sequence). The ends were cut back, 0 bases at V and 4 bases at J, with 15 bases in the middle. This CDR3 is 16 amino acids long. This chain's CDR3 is CASSLSGGARRETQYF. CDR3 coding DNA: TGTGCCAGCAGTTTATCTGGCGGGGCGCGAAGAGAGACCCAGTACTTC.

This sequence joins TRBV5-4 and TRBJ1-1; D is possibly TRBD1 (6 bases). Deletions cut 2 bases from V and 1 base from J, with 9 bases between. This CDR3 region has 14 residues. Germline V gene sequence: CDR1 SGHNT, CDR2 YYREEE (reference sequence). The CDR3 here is CASSLPGQNTEAFF. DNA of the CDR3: TGTGCCAGCAGCTTACCGGGACAGAACACTGAAGCTTTCTTT.

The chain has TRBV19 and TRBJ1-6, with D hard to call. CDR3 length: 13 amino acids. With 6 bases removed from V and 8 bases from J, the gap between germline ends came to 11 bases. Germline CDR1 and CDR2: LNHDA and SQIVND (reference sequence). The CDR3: CASRRADYSPLHF. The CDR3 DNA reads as TGTGCCAGTAGAAGGGCAGATTATTCACCCCTCCACTTT.

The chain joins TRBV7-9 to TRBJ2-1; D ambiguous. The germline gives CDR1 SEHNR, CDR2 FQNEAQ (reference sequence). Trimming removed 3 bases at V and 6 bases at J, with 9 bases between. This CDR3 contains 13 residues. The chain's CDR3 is CASSFEVGNEQFF. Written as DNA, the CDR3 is TGTGCCAGCAGCTTTGAAGTGGGCAATGAGCAGTTCTTC.

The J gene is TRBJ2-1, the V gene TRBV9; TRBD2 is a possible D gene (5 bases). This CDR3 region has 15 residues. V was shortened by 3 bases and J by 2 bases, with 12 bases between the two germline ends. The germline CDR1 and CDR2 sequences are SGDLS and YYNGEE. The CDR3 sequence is CASSAAGLTYNEQFF. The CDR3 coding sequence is TGTGCCAGCAGCGCCGCGGGCCTCACCTACAATGAGCAGTTCTTC.

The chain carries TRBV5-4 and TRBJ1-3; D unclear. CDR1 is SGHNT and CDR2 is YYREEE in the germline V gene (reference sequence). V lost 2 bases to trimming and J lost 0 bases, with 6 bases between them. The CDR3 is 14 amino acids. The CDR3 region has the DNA TGTGCCAGCAGCTTAGCAGGCTCTGGAAACACCATATATTTT. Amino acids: CASSLAGSGNTIYF.

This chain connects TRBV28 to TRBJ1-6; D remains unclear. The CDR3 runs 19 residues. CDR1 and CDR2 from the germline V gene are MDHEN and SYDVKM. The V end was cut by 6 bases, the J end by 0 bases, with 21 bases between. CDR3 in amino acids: CASSPIPTTLSSYNSPLHF. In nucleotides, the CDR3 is TGTGCCAGCAGCCCCATCCCCACGACACTTAGCTCCTATAATTCACCCCTCCACTTT.

CDR3 in DNA: TGTGCCTGGAGTTGGGGAGTGAACACTGAAGCTTTCTTT. It specifies CAWSWGVNTEAFF. This chain joins TRBV30 and TRBJ1-1; D gene ambiguous. CDR1 and CDR2 from the germline V gene are GTSNPN and SVGIG (reference sequence). Trimming removed 2 bases from V and 0 bases from J, with 7 bases in between. CDR3 length: 13 amino acids.

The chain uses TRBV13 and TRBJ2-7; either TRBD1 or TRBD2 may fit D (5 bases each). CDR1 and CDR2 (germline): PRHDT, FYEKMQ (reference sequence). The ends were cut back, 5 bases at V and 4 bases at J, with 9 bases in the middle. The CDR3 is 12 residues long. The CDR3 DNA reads TGTGCCAGCAGCCGGGACGTTTACGAGCAGTACTTC. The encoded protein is CASSRDVYEQYF.

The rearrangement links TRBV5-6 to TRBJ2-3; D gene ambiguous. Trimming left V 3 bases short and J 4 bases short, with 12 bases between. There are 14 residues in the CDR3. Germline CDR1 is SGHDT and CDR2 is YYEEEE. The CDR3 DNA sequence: TGTGCCAGCAGCTGGAGTAGTCTCCCAGATACGCAGTATTTT. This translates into CASSWSSLPDTQYF.

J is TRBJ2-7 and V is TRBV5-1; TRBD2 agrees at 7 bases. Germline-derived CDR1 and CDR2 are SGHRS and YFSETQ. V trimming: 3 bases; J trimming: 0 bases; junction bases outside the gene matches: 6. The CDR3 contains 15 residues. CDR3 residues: CASSSPRTSSYEQYF. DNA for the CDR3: TGCGCCAGCAGCTCTCCTCGGACTAGCTCCTACGAGCAGTACTTC.

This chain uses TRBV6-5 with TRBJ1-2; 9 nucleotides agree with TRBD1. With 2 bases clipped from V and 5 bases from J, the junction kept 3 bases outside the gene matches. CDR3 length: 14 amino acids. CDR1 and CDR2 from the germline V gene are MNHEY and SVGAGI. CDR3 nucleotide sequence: TGTGCCAGCAGTTACCAGGACAGGGGATATGGCTACACCTTC. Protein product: CASSYQDRGYGYTF.

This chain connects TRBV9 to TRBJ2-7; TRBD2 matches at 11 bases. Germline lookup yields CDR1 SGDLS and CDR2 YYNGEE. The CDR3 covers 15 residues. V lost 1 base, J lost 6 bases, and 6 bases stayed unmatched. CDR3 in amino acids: CASSVTGTSGSEQYF. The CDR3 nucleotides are TGTGCCAGCAGCGTAACCGGGACTAGCGGAAGCGAGCAGTACTTC.

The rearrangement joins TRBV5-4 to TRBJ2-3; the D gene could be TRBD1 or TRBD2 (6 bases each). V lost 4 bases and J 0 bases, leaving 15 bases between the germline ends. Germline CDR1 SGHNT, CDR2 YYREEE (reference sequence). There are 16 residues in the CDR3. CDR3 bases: TGTGCCAGCAGCCGTAGGGGGGCGGGGAGCACAGATACGCAGTATTTT. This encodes CASSRRGAGSTDTQYF.

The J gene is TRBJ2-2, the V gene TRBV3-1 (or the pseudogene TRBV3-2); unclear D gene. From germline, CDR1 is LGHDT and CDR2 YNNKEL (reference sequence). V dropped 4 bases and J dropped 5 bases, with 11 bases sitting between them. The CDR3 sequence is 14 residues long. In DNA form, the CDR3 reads TGTGCCAGCAGCCCCGGGCTACTTACCGGGGAGCTGTTTTTT. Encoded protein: CASSPGLLTGELFF.